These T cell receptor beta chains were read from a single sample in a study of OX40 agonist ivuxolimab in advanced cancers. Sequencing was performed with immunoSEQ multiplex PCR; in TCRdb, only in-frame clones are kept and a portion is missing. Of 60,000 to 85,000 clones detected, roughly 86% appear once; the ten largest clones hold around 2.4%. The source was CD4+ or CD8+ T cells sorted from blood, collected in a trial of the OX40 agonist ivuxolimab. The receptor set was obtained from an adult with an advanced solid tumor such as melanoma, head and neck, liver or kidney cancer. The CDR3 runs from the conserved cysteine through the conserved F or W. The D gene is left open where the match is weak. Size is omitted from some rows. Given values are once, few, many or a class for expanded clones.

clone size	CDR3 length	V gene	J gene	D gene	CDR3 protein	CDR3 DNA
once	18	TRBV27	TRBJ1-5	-	CASSRWTGGRYSNQPQHF	TGTGCCAGCAGCAGATGGACGGGGGGGCGATATAGCAATCAGCCCCAGCATTTT
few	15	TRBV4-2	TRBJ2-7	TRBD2	CASSQDGRGRYEQYF	TGTGCCAGCAGCCAAGATGGGAGGGGCCGCTACGAGCAGTACTTC
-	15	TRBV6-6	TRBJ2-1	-	CASNPQGSLNNEQFF	TGTGCCAGCAACCCACAAGGGTCATTGAACAATGAGCAGTTCTTC
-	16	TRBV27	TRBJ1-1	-	CASSLGWGLPNTEAFF	TGTGCCAGCAGTTTAGGTTGGGGACTTCCCAACACTGAAGCTTTCTTT
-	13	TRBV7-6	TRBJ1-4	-	CASSWTANEKLFF	TGTGCCAGCAGCTGGACAGCTAATGAAAAACTGTTTTTT
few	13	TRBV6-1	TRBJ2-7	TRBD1	CASTKGGVYEQYF	TGTGCCAGCACCAAAGGGGGCGTTTACGAGCAGTACTTC
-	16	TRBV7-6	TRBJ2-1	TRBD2	CASSLLAGGSYNEQFF	TGTGCCAGCAGCTTACTAGCGGGGGGAAGCTACAATGAGCAGTTCTTC
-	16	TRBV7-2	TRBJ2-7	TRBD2	CASSPPGLAGSHEQYF	TGTGCCAGCAGCCCACCCGGACTAGCGGGGTCCCACGAGCAGTACTTC
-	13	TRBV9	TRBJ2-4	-	CASSEGAKNIQYF	TGTGCCAGCAGCGAGGGCGCCAAAAACATTCAGTACTTC
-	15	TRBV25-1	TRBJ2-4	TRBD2	CASSEYGGGPDIQYF	TGTGCCAGCAGTGAATACGGGGGGGGGCCAGACATTCAGTACTTC
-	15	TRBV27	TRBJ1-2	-	CASTRVEGIGYGYTF	TGTGCCAGCACCCGAGTTGAGGGGATCGGCTATGGCTACACCTTC
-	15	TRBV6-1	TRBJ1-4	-	CASSEPTTGSEKLFF	TGTGCCAGCAGTGAACCTACGACAGGATCTGAAAAACTGTTTTTT
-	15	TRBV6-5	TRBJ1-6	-	CASSPPGRMDSPLHF	TGTGCCAGCAGCCCCCCAGGGCGGATGGATTCACCCCTCCACTTT
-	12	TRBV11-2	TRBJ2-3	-	CASSFATDTQYF	TGTGCCAGCAGCTTTGCGACCGATACGCAGTATTTT
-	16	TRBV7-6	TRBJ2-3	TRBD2	CASSPMGGGVTDTQYF	TGTGCCAGCAGCCCAATGGGGGGGGGAGTCACAGATACGCAGTATTTT
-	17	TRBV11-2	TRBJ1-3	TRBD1	CASSLAPPGGYGNTIYF	TGTGCCAGCAGCTTAGCTCCCCCAGGGGGTTATGGAAACACCATATATTTT
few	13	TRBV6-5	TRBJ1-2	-	CASSYSGKRGYTF	TGTGCCAGCAGTTACTCGGGCAAGAGGGGGTACACCTTC
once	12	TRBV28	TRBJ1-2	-	CASSSGNYGYTF	TGTGCCAGCAGTAGCGGGAACTATGGCTACACCTTC